The 31 T cell receptor beta chains in this list originate from one sample, sequenced in a study of control samples from healthy donors and cancer patients. Clones were sequenced by immunoSEQ multiplex PCR, and TCRdb holds only the in-frame ones, with some missing. The data show about 20,000 clones, around four fifths seen once. Sample: PBMCs. The origin of the receptors is a woman in her 70s with lung cancer.

This clone has more than one count but fewer than ten. V usage is TRBV18 and J usage is TRBJ2-7, with 8 bases fitting TRBD1. The CDR3 length is 16 residues. CDR1 is KGHSH, CDR2 LQKENI, per germline. V lost 3 bases, J lost 7 bases, and 14 bases stayed unmatched. The chain's CDR3 is CASSPTSGQGGGEQYF. The DNA for the CDR3 is TGTGCCAGCTCACCGACTTCTGGACAGGGAGGAGGGGAGCAGTACTTC.

The table lists this clone with a count of one. This chain joins TRBV18 and TRBJ2-5; the D is unclear. The CDR3 covers 13 residues. CDR1 and CDR2 from the germline V gene are KGHSH and LQKENI. Trimming shortened V by 0 bases and J by 3 bases, and 5 bases separated the two germline ends. CDR3 protein: CASSPPAKETQYF. The CDR3 nucleotides are TGTGCCAGCTCACCACCGGCAAAAGAGACCCAGTACTTC.

V is TRBV9 and J is TRBJ2-2, with 7 positions matching TRBD1. This CDR3 contains 14 residues. Unmatched junction bases numbered 4, after V lost 1 base and J lost 7 bases. Per germline, CDR1 SGDLS and CDR2 YYNGEE. CDR3 sequence: CASSVKGAFGELFF. In DNA, the CDR3 is TGTGCCAGCAGCGTAAAGGGGGCATTCGGGGAGCTGTTTTTT.

The chain couples TRBV6-4 to TRBJ2-5; D gene unclear. Germline assignment: CDR1 MRHNA and CDR2 SNTAGT. The V end was cut by 8 bases, the J end by 3 bases, with 13 bases between. The CDR3 contains 13 residues. This CDR3 is CASPQWGKETQYF. The CDR3 nucleotides are TGTGCCAGCCCTCAGTGGGGAAAAGAGACCCAGTACTTC.

V gene TRBV5-1 combines with J gene TRBJ1-5, with D unclear. Germline V gene sequence: CDR1 SGHRS, CDR2 YFSETQ. CDR3 size: 17 residues. The V gene lost 0 bases and the J gene lost 0 bases, with 13 bases spanning the gap. The CDR3 DNA sequence: TGCGCCAGCAGCTTGGAACCGGTTGGGAATAGCAATCAGCCCCAGCATTTT. It encodes CASSLEPVGNSNQPQHF.

The chain recombines TRBV24-1 with TRBJ2-5; either TRBD1 or TRBD2 may supply D (5 bases each). CDR1 KGHDR and CDR2 SFDVKD come from the germline V gene. V gave up 7 bases and J gave up 1 base, with 15 bases separating them. CDR3 length: 15 amino acids. Written as DNA, the CDR3 is TGTGCCACCAGCTCCCCCCGGGACGGCCAAGAGACCCAGTACTTC. Its protein product is CATSSPRDGQETQYF.

The chain links TRBV19 to TRBJ1-1; no clear D. V was pared by 8 bases and J by 3 bases, with 10 bases between. The germline V gene encodes CDR1 LNHDA and CDR2 SQIVND (reference sequence). The CDR3 totals 12 residues. The CDR3 DNA is TGTGCCAGTCAGGTAGGCCACACTGAAGCTTTCTTT. It yields the protein CASQVGHTEAFF. Variable domain in full (rest from reference TRBV19 and TRBJ1-1): DGGITQSPKYLFRKEGQNVTLSCEQNLNHDAMYWYRQDPGQGLRLIYYSQIVNDFQKGDIAEGYSVSREKKESFPLTVTSAQKNPTAFYLCASQVGHTEAFFGQGTRLTVV.

V and J are TRBV5-1 and TRBJ1-1; D is perhaps TRBD1 (5 bases). Trimming left V 0 bases short and J 4 bases short, with 13 bases between. Germline V gene data show CDR1 as SGHRS and CDR2 as YFSETQ. CDR3 length: 15 residues. This chain's CDR3 is CASSLDMGTITEAFF. CDR3 in DNA: TGCGCCAGCAGCTTGGACATGGGGACGATCACTGAAGCTTTCTTT.

The J gene is TRBJ1-2, the V gene TRBV7-6; D not certain. V gave up 1 base and J gave up 2 bases, with 8 bases separating them. This CDR3 has 14 amino acids. Germline V gives CDR1 SGHVS, CDR2 FNYEAQ. DNA for the CDR3: TGTGCCAGCAGCTTAGAGGCGGGGAACTATGGCTACACCTTC. Amino acids: CASSLEAGNYGYTF.

The rearrangement joins TRBV3-1 (or the pseudogene TRBV3-2) to TRBJ2-4; 8 bases match TRBD1. This CDR3 comprises 13 residues. Germline CDR1 and CDR2: LGHDT and YNNKEL (reference sequence). V shed 4 bases, J shed 8 bases, and the junction held 4 bases outside the gene matches. CDR3 amino acids: CASSPGGWDIQYF. The CDR3 bases are TGTGCCAGCAGCCCAGGGGGCTGGGACATTCAGTACTTC.

V gene TRBV28 combines with J gene TRBJ1-5; 9 positions agree with TRBD1. CDR1 and CDR2 (germline): MDHEN, SYDVKM. With V trimmed by 5 bases and J by 2 bases, 4 bases remained unmatched. The CDR3 runs to 15 residues. In DNA, the CDR3 is TGTGCCAGCAGTACGGGACAGGGAGGCAATCAGCCCCAGCATTTT. This codes for CASSTGQGGNQPQHF.

This chain connects TRBV6-5 to TRBJ1-1; D possibly corresponds to TRBD1 (5 bases). Germline CDR1 is MNHEY and CDR2 is SVGAGI. CDR3 length: 14 residues. Trimming left V 4 bases short and J 4 bases short, with 13 bases between. This chain's CDR3 is CASSLSGSVTEAFF. In DNA form, the CDR3 reads TGTGCCAGCAGTTTATCAGGGTCGGTCACTGAAGCTTTCTTT.

V is TRBV5-1 and J is TRBJ2-7, with D perhaps TRBD2 (6 bases). V was clipped by 4 bases and J by 3 bases, with 11 bases between them. Germline loops: CDR1 SGHRS, CDR2 YFSETQ. The CDR3 length is 13 residues. CDR3 DNA sequence: TGCGCCAGCAGCCCCGGGAGTTACTACGAGCAGTACTTC. Translated, it gives CASSPGSYYEQYF.

This chain connects TRBV29-1 to TRBJ1-1, with D possibly being TRBD1 (5 bases). The CDR3 is 13 amino acids. Trimming took off 4 bases at V and 4 bases at J, with 13 bases between the two ends. CDR1 is SQVTM and CDR2 is ANQGSEA in the germline V gene. The CDR3 reads CSVGWGSSTEAFF. In DNA, the CDR3 is TGCAGCGTTGGTTGGGGGTCGAGCACTGAAGCTTTCTTT.

The rearrangement links TRBV27 to TRBJ1-2; D may be TRBD1 (6 bases). The CDR3 covers 14 residues. CDR1 is MNHEY and CDR2 is SMNVEV in the germline V gene (reference sequence). Trimming removed 6 bases at V and 7 bases at J, with 18 bases between. The CDR3 DNA is TGTGCCAGCAGACCAACCGGACAGTATGTTGGCTACACCTTC. Its protein is CASRPTGQYVGYTF.

The chain is built from TRBV4-1 and TRBJ2-1; 8 nucleotides align to TRBD1. With V trimmed by 2 bases and J by 5 bases, 5 bases remained unmatched. CDR1 and CDR2 from the germline V gene are MGHRA and YSYEKL. The CDR3 is 15 amino acids. The CDR3 region has the DNA TGCGCCAGCAGCCAAATGGACAGGGCGGACAATGAGCAGTTCTTC. It yields the protein CASSQMDRADNEQFF.

The chain couples TRBV20-1 to TRBJ2-1, with D uncertain. With 2 bases removed from V and 6 bases from J, the gap between germline ends came to 5 bases. Germline CDR1 DFQATT, CDR2 SNEGSKA (reference sequence). The CDR3 consists of 11 residues. CDR3: CSARLLNEQFF. The CDR3 DNA follows: TGCAGTGCTAGACTACTCAATGAGCAGTTCTTC.

V and J are TRBV7-2 and TRBJ2-7; D remains unclear. CDR3 size: 12 residues. CDR1 SGHTA and CDR2 FQGNSA come from the germline V gene. The V end was cut by 2 bases, the J end by 0 bases, with 2 bases between. The CDR3 spells CASSLSSYEQYF. The CDR3, as DNA: TGTGCCAGCAGCTTAAGCTCCTACGAGCAGTACTTC.

The chain has TRBV29-1 and TRBJ2-7; D tentatively reads TRBD1 or TRBD2 (5 bases each). The CDR3 extends over 13 amino acids. The germline CDR1 and CDR2 sequences are SQVTM and ANQGSEA. The V end was cut by 6 bases, the J end by 2 bases, with 14 bases between. CDR3 DNA: TGCAGCGTCCAAAGGGACGATGCCTACGAGCAGTACTTC. Its translation is CSVQRDDAYEQYF.

This clone was seen a few times. The chain uses TRBV3-1 (or the pseudogene TRBV3-2) and TRBJ2-3; possibly TRBD2 for D (6 bases). Deletions cut 1 base from V and 2 bases from J, with 10 bases between. The CDR3 contains 15 residues. The germline CDR1 and CDR2 sequences are LGHDT and YNNKEL (reference sequence). This CDR3 reads CASSQGVAVTDTQYF. The CDR3 DNA sequence: TGTGCCAGCAGCCAAGGGGTAGCGGTCACAGATACGCAGTATTTT.

This clone has a handful of counts. The chain recombines TRBV2 with TRBJ2-7; D not resolved. Germline V lookup: CDR1 SNHLY, CDR2 FYNNEI. V gave up 7 bases and J gave up 0 bases, with 13 bases separating them. The length of the CDR3 is 14 residues. The DNA for the CDR3 is TGTGCCAGCACGAGAACACAGCCCTCCTACGAGCAGTACTTC. This gives the protein CASTRTQPSYEQYF.

This rearrangement joins TRBV28 to TRBJ1-5; weak D call: TRBD1 (6 bases). Trimming took 5 bases from V and 1 from J, leaving 12 bases between them. The CDR3 is 15 residues long. CDR1 and CDR2 (germline): MDHEN, SYDVKM. The CDR3 DNA sequence: TGTGCCAGCAGTGGCACAGGGTTCAGCAATCAGCCCCAGCATTTT. Protein: CASSGTGFSNQPQHF.

The rearrangement joins TRBV19 to TRBJ1-3, with D possibly matching TRBD1 (6 bases). There are 14 residues in the CDR3. Germline lookup yields CDR1 LNHDA and CDR2 SQIVND (reference sequence). The V end lost 6 bases, the J end lost 2 bases, and 11 bases lay between the germline ends. The CDR3 coding sequence is TGTGCCAGTAGGGACAGCCTCGCTGGAAACACCATATATTTT. Residues: CASRDSLAGNTIYF.

This sequence joins TRBV2 and TRBJ2-1; 10 nucleotides align to TRBD2. Unmatched junction bases numbered 4, after V lost 7 bases and J lost 7 bases. This CDR3 region has 13 residues. CDR1 SNHLY and CDR2 FYNNEI come from the germline V gene. CDR3 loop: CASIGTSANEQFF. Here the CDR3 DNA reads TGTGCCAGCATAGGGACTAGCGCGAATGAGCAGTTCTTC.

The chain carries TRBV12-5 and TRBJ2-2; 7 positions match TRBD2. V lost 6 bases to trimming and J lost 5 bases; unmatched junction nucleotides: 12. Germline V gene sequence: CDR1 LGHNT, CDR2 FRNRAP. The CDR3 contains 16 residues. CDR3 loop: CASGPHSTSPTGELFF. In DNA form, the CDR3 reads TGTGCTAGTGGCCCCCACTCGACTAGCCCAACCGGGGAGCTGTTTTTT.

V and J are TRBV29-1 and TRBJ2-3; D gene unclear. Germline V lookup: CDR1 SQVTM, CDR2 ANQGSEA. The CDR3 runs to 14 residues. With 1 base removed from V and 0 bases from J, the gap between germline ends came to 8 bases. The CDR3 is CSVEGTGSTDTQYF. CDR3 DNA sequence: TGCAGCGTTGAAGGGACCGGCAGCACAGATACGCAGTATTTT.

The J gene is TRBJ2-1, the V gene TRBV24-1; D gene uncertain. This CDR3 spans 13 amino acids. V was pared by 3 bases and J by 7 bases, with 9 bases between. Germline CDR1 KGHDR, CDR2 SFDVKD. The chain's CDR3 is CATSDPLENEQFF. CDR3 DNA: TGTGCCACCAGTGATCCGCTCGAGAATGAGCAGTTCTTC.

The chain carries TRBV5-1 and TRBJ2-5; D is undetermined. The V end lost 2 bases, the J end lost 2 bases, and 4 bases lay between the germline ends. Germline loops: CDR1 SGHRS, CDR2 YFSETQ. This CDR3 is 12 amino acids long. Here the CDR3 DNA reads TGCGCCAGCAGCTTTACGCAAGAGACCCAGTACTTC. Translated: CASSFTQETQYF.

The V and J genes are TRBV12-5 and TRBJ1-5; D is undetermined. The ends were cut back, 1 base at V and 0 bases at J, with 7 bases in the middle. This CDR3 region has 15 residues. Germline V gene lookup returns CDR1 LGHNT and CDR2 FRNRAP. CDR3 DNA: TGTGCTAGTGGTTTGGCACCCAGTAGCAATCAGCCCCAGCATTTT. This codes for CASGLAPSSNQPQHF.

A note on this clone: Sequence at one end of the junction differs from germline and may be a read error. This chain joins TRBV7-9 and TRBJ1-5; D gene unclear. Germline V lookup: CDR1 SEHNR, CDR2 FQNEAQ (reference sequence). The CDR3 totals 15 residues. CDR3 residues: CASSPGSGGNQPQHF. In DNA form, the CDR3 reads TGTGCCAGCAGCCCCGGGTCAGGAGGCAACCAGCCCCAGCATTTT.

The V and J genes are TRBV7-6 and TRBJ1-1; TRBD1 agrees at 10 bases. Germline lookup yields CDR1 SGHVS and CDR2 FNYEAQ. Trimming took 5 bases from V and 4 from J; bases not matched to a gene: 7. The CDR3 loop spans 15 amino acids. CDR3 protein: CASSRRQGAPTEAFF. The CDR3 DNA is TGTGCCAGCAGCCGGAGACAGGGGGCGCCCACTGAAGCTTTCTTT.